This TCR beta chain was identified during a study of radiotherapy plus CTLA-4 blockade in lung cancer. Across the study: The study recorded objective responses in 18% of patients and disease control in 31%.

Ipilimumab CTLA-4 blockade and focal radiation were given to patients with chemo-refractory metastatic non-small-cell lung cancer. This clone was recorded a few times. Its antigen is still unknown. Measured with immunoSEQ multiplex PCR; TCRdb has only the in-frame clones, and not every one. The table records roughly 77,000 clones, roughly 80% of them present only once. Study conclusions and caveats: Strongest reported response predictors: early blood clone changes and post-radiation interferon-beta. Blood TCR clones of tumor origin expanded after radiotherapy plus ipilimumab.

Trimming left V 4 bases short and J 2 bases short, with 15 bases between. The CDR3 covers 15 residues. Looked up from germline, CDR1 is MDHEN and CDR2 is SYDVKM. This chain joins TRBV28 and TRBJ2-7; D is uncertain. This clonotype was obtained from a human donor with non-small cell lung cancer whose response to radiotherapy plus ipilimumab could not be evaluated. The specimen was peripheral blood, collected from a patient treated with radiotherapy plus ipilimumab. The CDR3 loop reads CASSYVFRRTYEQYF. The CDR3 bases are TGTGCCAGCAGTTATGTATTTCGTCGTACCTACGAGCAGTACTTC.